Ten or more counts support the clone carrying this TCR beta chain. These data come from a study of spatial heterogeneity in lung cancer. Time point of the sample: sample taken at primary tumor resection. There were roughly 72 donors, all of them untreated patients with early-stage non-small cell lung cancer. The sequenced material consisted of unsorted whole RNA from tumor, nontumor lung or frozen PBMC. A unique molecular identifier was attached to every TCR cDNA molecule. MiXCR was run by TCRdb on the 5' RACE reads, yielding one entry per CDR3 protein. The sample contains approximately 40,000 distinct CDR3 sequences, roughly 5.4% of which appear only once. There are 15 residues in the CDR3. The germline V and J ends were trimmed by 0 bases and 0 bases, with 6 bases remaining between them. Germline loops: CDR1 LGHNA, CDR2 YSLEER.

V usage is TRBV4-3 and J usage is TRBJ2-1; D call uncertain. The TCR originated in a female donor with early-stage non-small cell lung cancer. This specimen consisted of PBMCs, obtained at surgery. CDR3 region: CASSQDRVSYNEQFF. For the CDR3, the DNA is TGCGCCAGCAGCCAAGACAGAGTCTCCTACAATGAGCAGTTCTTC.